One sample yielded the 8 T cell receptor beta chains listed below, sequenced in a study of shared clonotypes between healthy human individuals. Sequenced by immunoSEQ multiplex PCR; TCRdb stores in-frame clones only, minus some. Of about 1.5 million clones in the sample, 95% to 97% were seen once. Source material: naive CD4+ T cells sorted from blood. Subset defined: CD45RA+ positively selected. These TCRs come from a man aged 25-45 years in good health.

The rearrangement links TRBV28 to TRBJ1-2; D unclear. Germline V gene data show CDR1 as MDHEN and CDR2 as SYDVKM. V lost 5 bases and J 6 bases, leaving 10 bases between the germline ends. The CDR3 contains 12 residues. The CDR3 nucleotides read TGTGCCAGCAGTGCGGTTGGCGATGGCTACACCTTC. Encoded protein: CASSAVGDGYTF.

The CDR3 bases are TGTGCCAGCAGTCGGGCGGTAACTGAAGCTTTCTTT. Translated, it gives CASSRAVTEAFF. This rearrangement joins TRBV5-5 to TRBJ1-1; no clear D. V was trimmed by 5 bases and J by 5 bases, leaving 10 bases between them. CDR3 length equals 12 residues. Germline assignment: CDR1 SGHKS and CDR2 YYEKEE (reference sequence).

The CDR3 DNA follows: TGTGCCAGCAGCTTAACGCAGGGATCCCCCTACGAGCAGTACTTC. It yields the protein CASSLTQGSPYEQYF. This chain connects TRBV7-9 to TRBJ2-7; maybe TRBD1 (5 bases). Germline V gene sequence: CDR1 SEHNR, CDR2 FQNEAQ (reference sequence). Trimming left V 2 bases short and J 2 bases short, with 13 bases between. The CDR3 sequence is 15 residues long.

V and J are TRBV5-4 and TRBJ2-5; a possible D gene is TRBD1 (6 bases). The V gene's germline CDR1 is SGHNT and CDR2 YYREEE (reference sequence). V was shortened by 1 base and J by 2 bases, with 9 bases between the two germline ends. The CDR3 consists of 14 residues. CDR3 nucleotide sequence: TGTGCCAGCAGCTTGTCAACAGGGCAAGAGACCCAGTACTTC. This sequence encodes CASSLSTGQETQYF.

V and J are TRBV6-1 and TRBJ2-3; no clear D. The V end lost 0 bases, the J end lost 6 bases, and 10 bases lay between the germline ends. The length of the CDR3 is 14 residues. Per germline, CDR1 MNHNS and CDR2 SASEGT. DNA of the CDR3: TGTGCCAGCAGTGAAGCGTGGGCACAGGATACGCAGTATTTT. Encoded protein: CASSEAWAQDTQYF.

The rearrangement uses TRBV6-6 and TRBJ2-2; D perhaps matches TRBD2 (5 bases). The CDR3 extends over 14 amino acids. The V and J ends lost 7 bases and 4 bases respectively, with 13 bases between them. Germline V gene sequence: CDR1 MNHNY, CDR2 SVGAGI (reference sequence). The CDR3 nucleotides are TGTGCCAGCACCCTATCTGGGAGCACCGGGGAGCTGTTTTTT. Translated: CASTLSGSTGELFF.

V gene TRBV27 combines with J gene TRBJ2-2; the D gene is possibly TRBD2 (6 bases). The V end lost 4 bases, the J end lost 6 bases, and 12 bases lay between the germline ends. CDR3 size: 14 residues. CDR1 is MNHEY, CDR2 SMNVEV, per germline (reference sequence). CDR3 coding DNA: TGTGCCAGCAGTTCGACCTGGGAGGCCGGGGAGCTGTTTTTT. Amino acids: CASSSTWEAGELFF.

The chain has TRBV19 and TRBJ1-5, with unresolved D. This CDR3 is built from 16 residues. V dropped 5 bases and J dropped 4 bases, with 18 bases sitting between them. Per germline, CDR1 LNHDA and CDR2 SQIVND (reference sequence). In DNA form, the CDR3 reads TGTGCCAGTAGTCTAAGAGGACCACAAAGAAATCAGCCCCAGCATTTT. Translating it yields CASSLRGPQRNQPQHF.